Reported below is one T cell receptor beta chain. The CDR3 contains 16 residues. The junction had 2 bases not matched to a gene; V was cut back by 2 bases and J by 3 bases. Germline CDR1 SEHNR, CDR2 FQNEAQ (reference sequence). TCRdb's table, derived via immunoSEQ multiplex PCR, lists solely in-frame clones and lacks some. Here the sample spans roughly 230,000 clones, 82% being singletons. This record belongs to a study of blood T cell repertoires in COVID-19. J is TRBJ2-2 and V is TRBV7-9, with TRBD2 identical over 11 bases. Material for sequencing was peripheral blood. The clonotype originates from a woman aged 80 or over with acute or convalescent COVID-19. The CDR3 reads CASSLLAGGDTGELFF. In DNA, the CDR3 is TGTGCCAGCAGCTTACTAGCGGGGGGAGACACCGGGGAGCTGTTTTTT.